The T cell receptor beta chain under discussion was sequenced for a study of OX40 agonist ivuxolimab in advanced cancers. Some clones are missing from TCRdb's copy, which holds only in-frame ones; the method was immunoSEQ multiplex PCR. The sample shows roughly 50,000 clones, roughly nine tenths of them seen only once. The V end lost 3 bases, the J end lost 0 bases, and 1 base lay between the germline ends. The germline gives CDR1 SGHTA, CDR2 FQGNSA. This CDR3 has 12 amino acids. Sequencing used CD4+ or CD8+ T cells sorted from blood, obtained in a trial of the OX40 agonist ivuxolimab. J is TRBJ2-3 and V is TRBV7-2; unclear D gene. This clonotype was sampled from an adult with an advanced solid tumor such as melanoma, head and neck, liver or kidney cancer. CDR3 sequence reads: CASSFSTDTQYF. CDR3 sequence (DNA): TGTGCCAGCAGCTTTAGCACAGATACGCAGTATTTT.